Listed below are T cell receptor beta chains from one sample, sequenced in a study of cytomegalovirus exposure and HLA in healthy donors. The assay was immunoSEQ multiplex PCR, and TCRdb's table has in-frame clones only and misses some. The table for this sample gives 100,000 to 150,000 clones. The specimen was PBMCs. The receptors originated from a middle-aged man in good health and CMV-seronegative. The CDR3 runs from the conserved cysteine through the conserved F or W. Each record gives: V gene, J gene, D gene, CDR3 protein, CDR3 DNA. D genes are given only for firm matches.

TRBV6-5,TRBJ2-1,-,CASSTGLSVGSEQFF,TGTGCCAGCAGTACGGGACTGAGCGTAGGCAGTGAGCAGTTCTTC
TRBV7-6,TRBJ2-5,TRBD2,CASSLDHRGRQETQYF,TGTGCCAGCAGCTTAGACCACCGCGGGAGGCAAGAGACCCAGTACTTC
TRBV11-2,TRBJ2-7,TRBD2,CASSFTIAGAYEQYF,TGTGCCAGCAGCTTTACTATAGCGGGAGCCTACGAGCAGTACTTC
TRBV6-5,TRBJ2-2,-,CASRTSTGELFF,TGTGCCAGCAGGACTAGTACCGGGGAGCTGTTTTTT
TRBV5-1,TRBJ1-2,TRBD1,CASSFGTGGIYGYTF,TGCGCCAGCAGCTTTGGGACAGGGGGCATCTATGGCTACACCTTC
TRBV14,TRBJ1-4,TRBD1,CASSQAPPGQGSEKLFF,TGTGCCAGCAGCCAAGCCCCGCCGGGACAGGGGAGTGAAAAACTGTTTTTT
TRBV6-6,TRBJ1-5,-,CASSATGTGPQHF,TGTGCCAGCAGTGCCACAGGGACGGGGCCCCAGCATTTT
TRBV19,TRBJ2-1,TRBD1,CASSISAGGSYNEQFF,TGTGCCAGTAGTATAAGTGCAGGGGGCTCCTACAATGAGCAGTTCTTC
TRBV4-1,TRBJ1-2,-,CASSQGTVGYTF,TGCGCCAGCAGCCAAGGGACAGTCGGCTACACCTTC
TRBV7-9,TRBJ2-7,-,CASSLAAQAYEQYF,TGTGCCAGCAGCTTAGCAGCACAGGCCTACGAGCAGTACTTC
TRBV2,TRBJ2-3,-,CASQGPATDTQYF,TGTGCCAGCCAGGGGCCAGCGACAGATACGCAGTATTTT
TRBV10-3,TRBJ2-3,-,CATQPLADTDTQYF,TGTGCCACCCAGCCGCTAGCAGACACAGATACGCAGTATTTT
TRBV5-4,TRBJ2-2,-,CASSLVRNTGELFF,TGTGCCAGCAGCTTGGTCAGAAACACCGGGGAGCTGTTTTTT
TRBV9,TRBJ2-1,TRBD2,CASSASGTGSNEQFF,TGTGCCAGCAGCGCCAGCGGGACCGGATCCAATGAGCAGTTCTTC
TRBV11-3,TRBJ2-2,TRBD1,CASSPRTGTGTGELFF,TGTGCCAGCAGCCCACGGACAGGGACCGGCACCGGGGAGCTGTTTTTT
TRBV5-4,TRBJ2-1,TRBD1,CASSLGDRGATINEQFF,TGTGCCAGCAGCTTGGGGGACAGGGGAGCTACAATCAATGAGCAGTTCTTC
TRBV28,TRBJ1-2,TRBD1,CASISTGGDGYTF,TGTGCCAGCATTTCAACAGGGGGAGACGGCTACACCTTC
TRBV7-9,TRBJ2-4,TRBD2,CASRYGIAGDGNIQYF,TGTGCCAGCAGATACGGGATAGCGGGAGACGGAAACATTCAGTACTTC
TRBV4-1,TRBJ1-5,-,CASSQGNPEEPQHF,TGCGCCAGCAGCCAAGGGAATCCGGAGGAGCCCCAGCATTTT
TRBV5-1,TRBJ2-3,-,CASSSGVSGTDTQYF,TGCGCCAGCAGCTCAGGGGTTTCTGGCACAGATACGCAGTATTTT